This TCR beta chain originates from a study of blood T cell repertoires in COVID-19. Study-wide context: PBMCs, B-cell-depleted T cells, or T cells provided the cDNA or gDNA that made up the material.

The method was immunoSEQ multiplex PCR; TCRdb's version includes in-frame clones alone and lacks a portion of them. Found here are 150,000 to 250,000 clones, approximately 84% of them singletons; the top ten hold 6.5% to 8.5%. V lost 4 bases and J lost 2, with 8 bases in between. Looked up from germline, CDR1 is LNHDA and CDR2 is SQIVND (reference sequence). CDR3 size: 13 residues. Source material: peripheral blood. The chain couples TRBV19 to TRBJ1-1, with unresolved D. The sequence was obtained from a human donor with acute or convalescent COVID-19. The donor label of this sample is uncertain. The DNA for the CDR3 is TGTGCCAGTAGTACAAGCCTTAACACTGAAGCTTTCTTT. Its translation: CASSTSLNTEAFF.